These 27 T cell receptor beta chains originate from one sample sequenced in a study of T cells in Graves' hyperthyroidism and ophthalmopathy. Regions amplified from RNA transcripts were the TCR beta CDR3 regions. TCR CDR3 regions were first amplified by RT-PCR with HTBI primers. TCRdb recomputed calls from the multiplex PCR reads with MiXCR, one row per CDR3 protein. The table shows some 350,000 distinct CDR3 sequences, with approximately 20% occurring only once. Material for sequencing was blood. These receptors were taken from a woman aged 18-35 years with Graves' hyperthyroidism.

The table lists this clonotype with many counts. The V and J genes are TRBV29-1 and TRBJ1-1; unclear D gene. CDR3 length: 13 amino acids. The V gene lost 2 bases and the J gene lost 0 bases, with 7 bases spanning the gap. CDR1 is SQVTM and CDR2 is ANQGSEA in the germline V gene. This CDR3 reads CSVERHLNTEAFF. CDR3 coding DNA: TGCAGCGTTGAAAGACACCTGAACACTGAAGCTTTCTTT.

There are many counts of this clonotype. The chain has TRBV11-2 and TRBJ1-2; TRBD1 is a possible D gene (6 bases). Per germline, CDR1 SGHAT and CDR2 FQNNGV. The length of the CDR3 is 13 residues. Trimming shortened V by 3 bases and J by 7 bases, and 12 bases separated the two germline ends. CDR3 in DNA: TGTGCCAGCAGCTTGAACAGGGAGCGTGGCTACACCTTC. Its protein is CASSLNRERGYTF.

This clonotype was recorded many times. This chain connects TRBV6-1 to TRBJ1-5; possibly TRBD1 for D (6 bases). The CDR3 has 15 amino acids. The V end was cut by 6 bases, the J end by 7 bases, with 19 bases between. Germline lookup yields CDR1 MNHNS and CDR2 SASEGT. The CDR3 reads CASSSKFDRYQPQHF. CDR3 sequence (DNA): TGTGCCAGCAGCTCGAAATTCGACAGGTACCAGCCCCAGCATTTT.

This chain connects TRBV4-2 to TRBJ2-5; 11 bases match TRBD2. Germline V gene sequence: CDR1 LGHNA, CDR2 YNFKEQ. V was pared by 4 bases and J by 8 bases, with 12 bases of the junction left unmatched. The CDR3 length is 16 residues. Written as DNA, the CDR3 is TGTGCCAGCAGCCTGGGGGTTACTAGCGGGGGTCCTACCCAGTACTTC. This sequence encodes CASSLGVTSGGPTQYF.

This clonotype has only a few counts. At one boundary the junction diverges from the germline segment, which might be a read error. The gene calls are TRBV7-7 and TRBJ2-7, with 8 positions matching TRBD2. The germline V gene encodes CDR1 SSHAT and CDR2 FNYEAQ (reference sequence). The CDR3 has 15 residues. The CDR3 DNA sequence: TGTGCTAGCAGCCCCCTTATCCCGGCGGGAGGCGAGCAGTACTTC. Protein sequence: CASSPLIPAGGEQYF.

This clonotype has at least ten counts. The genes are TRBV2 and TRBJ2-5; D unclear. The V end lost 7 bases, the J end lost 2 bases, and 5 bases lay between the germline ends. Per germline, CDR1 SNHLY and CDR2 FYNNEI. The CDR3 spans 11 residues. The CDR3 DNA is TGTGCCAGCAACGTTCAAGAGACCCAGTACTTC. This gives the protein CASNVQETQYF.

This clonotype showed up many times. In nucleotides, the CDR3 is TGTGCCAGCAGCCCCCCTCCAAGTGGGGATGAAGCTTTCTTT. Protein product: CASSPPPSGDEAFF. V is TRBV11-1 and J is TRBJ1-1, with D unclear. The ends were cut back, 5 bases at V and 7 bases at J, with 17 bases in the middle. The germline V gene has CDR1 SGHAT and CDR2 FQDESV (reference sequence). The CDR3 runs to 14 residues.

The V and J genes are TRBV19 and TRBJ1-5; D ambiguous. The V gene lost 7 bases and the J gene lost 0 bases, with 10 bases spanning the gap. Germline CDR1 LNHDA, CDR2 SQIVND (reference sequence). The CDR3 covers 14 residues. As DNA, the CDR3 is TGTGCCAGTATAGGACGGAATAGCAATCAGCCCCAGCATTTT. This translates into CASIGRNSNQPQHF.

This chain connects TRBV2 to TRBJ2-7, with D uncertain. V was trimmed by 3 bases and J by 2 bases, leaving 14 bases between them. This CDR3 is 15 amino acids long. CDR1 and CDR2 (germline): SNHLY, FYNNEI. CDR3 coding DNA: TGTGCCAGCAGTGAGCGGCAGGCCTTGACCTACGAGCAGTACTTC. As protein: CASSERQALTYEQYF.

This clonotype was observed a handful of times. This sequence joins TRBV7-8 and TRBJ2-7; the D gene is possibly TRBD2 (7 bases). V lost 5 bases, J lost 9 bases, and 23 bases lay in between. The CDR3 is made up of 15 amino acids. Germline V lookup: CDR1 SGHVS, CDR2 FQNEAQ. The CDR3 is CASSPLGRGDHVQYF. The DNA of the CDR3 is TGTGCCAGCAGCCCTTTGGGGAGGGGGGACCACGTGCAGTACTTC.

This clonotype has at least ten counts. The V call is TRBV11-2, the J call TRBJ1-3; the D gene is possibly TRBD1 (5 bases). The germline CDR1 and CDR2 sequences are SGHAT and FQNNGV. This CDR3 comprises 16 residues. V was pared by 5 bases and J by 2 bases, with 16 bases between. The CDR3 region has the DNA TGTGCCAGCAGCGCAGTCTCAGGGAAACCTGGAAACACCATATATTTT. Encoded protein: CASSAVSGKPGNTIYF.

At least ten counts were recorded for this clonotype. This sequence joins TRBV6-4 and TRBJ2-2; D unresolved. Per germline, CDR1 MRHNA and CDR2 SNTAGT. CDR3 length: 16 residues. V gave up 5 bases and J gave up 0 bases, with 13 bases separating them. The CDR3 protein is CASSTVNLPNTGELFF. The CDR3 coding sequence is TGTGCCAGCAGTACAGTAAACTTACCGAACACCGGGGAGCTGTTTTTT.

This clonotype came up many times. V usage is TRBV10-3 and J usage is TRBJ1-2; 8 nucleotides align to TRBD1. The CDR3 extends over 15 amino acids. After removal of 3 bases from V and 7 bases from J, the junction contained 10 bases not matched to a gene. CDR1 is ENHRY and CDR2 is SYGVKD in the germline V gene. CDR3 bases: TGTGCCATCAGTGAACGTGAGACAGGGGAGAGTGGCTACACCTTC. Encoded protein: CAISERETGESGYTF.

This clonotype was seen repeatedly, ten times or more. V usage is TRBV6-5 and J usage is TRBJ2-2, with TRBD2 matching 7 bases. Looked up from germline, CDR1 is MNHEY and CDR2 is SVGAGI. There are 13 residues in the CDR3. With 8 bases clipped from V and 4 bases from J, the junction kept 4 bases outside the gene matches. CDR3 coding DNA: TGTGCCAGCGGCCGCGGGGGCACCGGGGAGCTGTTTTTT. It is translated as CASGRGGTGELFF.

For this clonotype: Possible read error: a much larger clone is one base away. This rearrangement joins TRBV5-8 to TRBJ2-7; 7 positions match TRBD1. The V segment lost 3 bases and the J segment 2 bases; nucleotides outside the gene matches: 5. This CDR3 region has 14 residues. Germline V lookup: CDR1 SGHTS, CDR2 YDEGEE. The CDR3 region is CASSSRQGPYEQYV. As DNA, the CDR3 is TGTGCCAGCAGCTCGAGACAGGGACCCTACGAGCAGTACGTC.

This chain joins TRBV6-1 and TRBJ2-3, with 11 positions matching TRBD2. CDR3 length: 16 residues. The V segment lost 11 bases and the J segment 4 bases; nucleotides outside the gene matches: 14. Germline CDR1 is MNHNS and CDR2 is SASEGT. CDR3 residues: CAANHGASGGPDTQYF. CDR3 in DNA: TGTGCCGCAAACCACGGGGCTAGCGGGGGGCCAGATACGCAGTATTTT.

This clonotype was seen many times. The chain combines TRBV6-1 with TRBJ1-1, with D tentatively TRBD1 (6 bases). This CDR3 is built from 13 residues. Germline V gene data show CDR1 as MNHNS and CDR2 as SASEGT. The V end lost 1 base, the J end lost 5 bases, and 8 bases lay between the germline ends. The CDR3 protein is CASSEVGGTEAFF. The CDR3 DNA sequence: TGTGCCAGCAGTGAAGTAGGGGGGACTGAAGCTTTCTTT.

This clonotype was picked up many times. J is TRBJ1-1 and V is TRBV27; weak D call: TRBD1 (5 bases). Trimming cost V 5 bases and J 5 bases, with 15 bases left between them. The CDR3 has 14 residues. Germline CDR1 and CDR2: MNHEY and SMNVEV (reference sequence). The CDR3 DNA sequence: TGTGCCAGCAGTAGCAGGGCCGGGGAAACTGAAGCTTTCTTT. As protein: CASSSRAGETEAFF.

The genes are TRBV12-3 or TRBV12-4 and TRBJ2-4; TRBD1 aligns across 12 bases. V lost 6 bases to trimming and J lost 0 bases; unmatched junction nucleotides: 9. This CDR3 contains 18 residues. CDR3 sequence (DNA): TGTGCCAGCAGCCACCGGGACAGGGGGCTCTTAGCCAAAAACATTCAGTACTTC. This translates into CASSHRDRGLLAKNIQYF.

This clonotype came up many times. The V and J genes are TRBV7-8 and TRBJ2-5; 7 bases align to TRBD2. CDR3 length: 15 amino acids. J was trimmed by 2 bases and V by 2 bases; bases with no gene match: 5. Germline V gene sequence: CDR1 SGHVS, CDR2 FQNEAQ. CDR3 sequence (DNA): TGTGCCAGCAGCTTAATGGGGGGAGGGCAAGAGACCCAGTACTTC. Protein sequence: CASSLMGGGQETQYF. Full variable domain (rest looked up from reference TRBV7-8 and TRBJ2-5): GAGVSQSPRYKVAKRGQDVALRCDPISGHVSLFWYQQALGQGPEFLTYFQNEAQLDKSGLPSDRFFAERPEGSVSTLKIQRTQQEDSAVYLCASSLMGGGQETQYFGPGTRLLVL.

This clonotype came up a few times. The chain has TRBV6-1 and TRBJ2-5; 9 bases match TRBD2. The length of the CDR3 is 17 residues. After removal of 2 bases from V and 4 bases from J, the junction contained 11 bases not matched to a gene. The germline V gene encodes CDR1 MNHNS and CDR2 SASEGT. As DNA, the CDR3 is TGTGCCAGCAGTGAAAGTGCGGGGGGGTCATTAGGAGAGACCCAGTACTTC. Translation: CASSESAGGSLGETQYF.

This clonotype occurred many times. A much more abundant neighbour one base away suggests this may be a read error. The chain employs TRBV6-1 and TRBJ1-1; D uncertain. The CDR3 is made up of 14 amino acids. The germline CDR1 and CDR2 sequences are MNHNS and SASEGT. Trimming left V 7 bases short and J 3 bases short, with 15 bases between. The chain's CDR3 is CASIPSWSDTEAFF. In nucleotides, the CDR3 is TGTGCCAGCATCCCCTCGTGGAGCGACACTGAAGCTTTCTTT.

This clonotype occurred many times. CDR3 residues: CASTRTGDGYTF. The CDR3 DNA follows: TGTGCCAGCACCCGGACAGGGGATGGCTACACCTTC. The J gene is TRBJ1-2, the V gene TRBV28, with 9 bases aligning to TRBD1. V shed 7 bases, J shed 6 bases, and the junction held 3 bases outside the gene matches. The CDR3 extends over 12 amino acids. Germline V gene lookup returns CDR1 MDHEN and CDR2 SYDVKM.

In this sample, this clonotype turned up many times. The junction shows a germline mismatch at one end, possibly a read error. J is TRBJ2-5 and V is TRBV7-7; possible D gene TRBD2, 6 bases. The CDR3 spans 13 residues. Germline V gene sequence: CDR1 SSHAT, CDR2 FNYEAQ (reference sequence). CDR3 protein: CASSRGMGETQYF. The CDR3 nucleotides read TGTGCTAGCAGCCGGGGGATGGGGGAGACCCAGTACTTC. The full variable domain, rest sourced from reference TRBV7-7 and TRBJ2-5, is GAGVSQSPRYKVTKRGQDVTLRCDPISSHATLYWYQQALGQGPEFLTYFNYEAQPDKSGLPSDRFSAERPEGSISTLTIQRTEQRDSAMYRCASSRGMGETQYFGPGTRLLVL.

This clonotype was recorded a few times. The conserved closing phenylalanine or tryptophan is absent in this CDR3, likely reflecting a read error. The DNA is left out, because the CDR3 cannot be placed on it with certainty; the CDR3 is given as TCRdb lists it. The chain combines TRBV30 with TRBJ1-1; the D call TRBD1 from the table was never checked on the DNA. Germline V gene data show CDR1 as GTSNPN and CDR2 as SVGIG (reference sequence). Counting both end residues, the CDR3 totals 15 amino acids. The CDR3 here is CAWSLAGTGNTEACL.

In its sample, this clonotype was seen a few times. The chain is built from TRBV13 and TRBJ1-6; TRBD1 is a possible D gene (6 bases). V lost 5 bases and J 7 bases, leaving 15 bases between the germline ends. CDR1 PRHDT and CDR2 FYEKMQ come from the germline V gene (reference sequence). The CDR3 spans 15 residues. The CDR3: CASSLDRPGNSPLHF. For the CDR3, the DNA is TGTGCCAGCAGCCTAGACAGGCCCGGAAATTCACCCCTCCACTTT.

This clonotype has at least ten counts. The CDR3: CASRGQGQFGETQYF. For the CDR3, the DNA is TGTGCCAGCAGGGGACAGGGACAGTTCGGGGAGACCCAGTACTTC. This chain uses TRBV2 with TRBJ2-5, with 9 bases identical to TRBD1. Trimming at V came to 6 bases and at J to 5 bases, leaving 10 bases not matched to a gene. In germline, CDR1 is SNHLY, CDR2 FYNNEI. CDR3 length: 15 residues.